A single sample is the source of the 10 T cell receptor beta chains below, sequenced in a study of beta chain features in type 1 diabetes. Study-wide findings and caveats: Across all four CD4+ subsets, people with type 1 diabetes showed modestly shorter TCRB CDR3s.

Their antigens remain unidentified. Sequenced material consisted of expressed TCRB transcripts (all of the isolated RNA was reverse transcribed). Sequencing was performed with immunoSEQ multiplex PCR; in TCRdb, only in-frame clones are kept and a portion is missing. The data contain roughly 160,000 clones, around 8% of them singletons. Source material: central memory CD4+ T cells from blood. The receptor source for this set is a woman in her thirties or forties with type 1 diabetes.

This clone was seen only a few times. Other DNA variants within this sample encode the same CDR3. This chain joins TRBV7-2 and TRBJ1-2; 8 nucleotides match TRBD1. The J segment lost 1 base and the V segment lost 2 bases, leaving 0 bases of the junction unmatched. Germline V gene lookup returns CDR1 SGHTA and CDR2 FQGNSA. This CDR3 has 14 amino acids. In DNA form, the CDR3 reads TGTGCCAGCAGCTTAACAGGGGGTAACTATGGCTACACCTTC. The encoded protein is CASSLTGGNYGYTF.

This clone was picked up a small number of times. The chain employs TRBV28 and TRBJ1-1; 7 bases are a match to TRBD1. V was pared by 3 bases and J by 8 bases, with 9 bases of the junction left unmatched. The CDR3 is made up of 14 amino acids. Per germline, CDR1 MDHEN and CDR2 SYDVKM. The CDR3 region is CASSFLGGFLEAFF. The CDR3 DNA reads as TGTGCCAGCAGTTTCTTAGGGGGCTTTCTCGAAGCTTTCTTT.

The sample holds a few counts of this clone. V and J are TRBV5-4 and TRBJ1-2; D may be TRBD1 (5 bases). Germline CDR1 reads SGHNT; CDR2 reads YYREEE (reference sequence). CDR3 size: 13 residues. V lost 0 bases to trimming and J lost 8 bases, with 11 bases between them. The CDR3 sequence is CASSLDQGKGYTF. For the CDR3, the DNA is TGTGCCAGCAGCTTGGATCAGGGAAAGGGCTACACCTTC.

This clone was recorded a few times. The sample carries other DNA sequences with the same CDR3. V and J are TRBV9 and TRBJ2-3; D possibly corresponds to TRBD2 (6 bases). The germline CDR1 and CDR2 sequences are SGDLS and YYNGEE. Trimming removed 0 bases at V and 1 base at J, with 9 bases between. This CDR3 spans 15 amino acids. Here the CDR3 reads CASSVVEGRTDTQYF. DNA for the CDR3: TGTGCCAGCAGCGTAGTGGAGGGCCGCACAGATACGCAGTATTTT.

This clone was found a few times. V gene TRBV6-5 combines with J gene TRBJ2-1; perhaps TRBD2 as D (6 bases). This CDR3 is 14 amino acids long. Deletions cut 7 bases from V and 4 bases from J, with 14 bases between. The germline V gene encodes CDR1 MNHEY and CDR2 SVGAGI. This chain's CDR3 is CASKRAEAYNEQFF. In DNA, the CDR3 is TGTGCCAGCAAGCGGGCGGAGGCGTACAATGAGCAGTTCTTC.

V gene TRBV7-2 combines with J gene TRBJ2-7; 8 positions match TRBD1. V lost 2 bases and J lost 2; bases outside the gene matches: 5. Germline CDR1 is SGHTA and CDR2 is FQGNSA. This CDR3 spans 15 amino acids. The CDR3 DNA reads as TGTGCCAGCAGCTTATCTTCGGGACAGGCCTACGAGCAGTACTTC. This codes for CASSLSSGQAYEQYF.

In this sample, this clone turned up a few times. This clone may be a read error of a much larger clone one base away. The chain links TRBV9 to TRBJ2-5, with D maybe TRBD1 (5 bases). The DNA end favors TRBJ2-7, so the J call may be wrong. The CDR3 is 12 amino acids. The germline gives CDR1 SGDLS, CDR2 YYNGEE. The CDR3 sequence: CASSVDNYEQYF. The CDR3 DNA reads TGTGCCAGCAGCGTGGACAACTACGAGCAGTACTTC.

This clone has only a few counts. V is TRBV7-6 and J is TRBJ2-5, with TRBD2 as a possible D gene (5 bases). Deletions cut 1 base from V and 5 bases from J, with 11 bases between. Germline CDR1 reads SGHVS; CDR2 reads FNYEAQ. This CDR3 is built from 14 residues. The CDR3 coding sequence is TGTGCCAGCAGCTTAGAGGCGGGTACCGAGACCCAGTACTTC. It codes for CASSLEAGTETQYF. Looking up the rest from reference TRBV7-6 and TRBJ2-5 gives the full variable domain: GAGVSQSPRYKVTKRGQDVALRCDPISGHVSLYWYRQALGQGPEFLTYFNYEAQQDKSGLPNDRFSAERPEGSISTLTIQRTEQRDSAMYRCASSLEAGTETQYFGPGTRLLVL.

The chain employs TRBV18 and TRBJ2-1, with D possibly matching TRBD2 (8 bases). Germline V gene lookup returns CDR1 KGHSH and CDR2 LQKENI. This CDR3 comprises 15 residues. The ends were cut back, 6 bases at V and 4 bases at J, with 16 bases in the middle. DNA of the CDR3: TGTGCCAGCTCCCCGGGAGGGGGCCGTTACAATGAGCAGTTCTTC. Translated, it gives CASSPGGGRYNEQFF.

The chain has TRBV7-2 and TRBJ1-5; D not certain. From germline, CDR1 is SGHTA and CDR2 FQGNSA. The CDR3 extends over 15 amino acids. Trimming took 1 base from V and 0 from J, leaving 7 bases between them. The CDR3 DNA reads TGTGCCAGCAGCTTAGTATCCTATAGCAATCAGCCCCAGCATTTT. Protein sequence: CASSLVSYSNQPQHF.